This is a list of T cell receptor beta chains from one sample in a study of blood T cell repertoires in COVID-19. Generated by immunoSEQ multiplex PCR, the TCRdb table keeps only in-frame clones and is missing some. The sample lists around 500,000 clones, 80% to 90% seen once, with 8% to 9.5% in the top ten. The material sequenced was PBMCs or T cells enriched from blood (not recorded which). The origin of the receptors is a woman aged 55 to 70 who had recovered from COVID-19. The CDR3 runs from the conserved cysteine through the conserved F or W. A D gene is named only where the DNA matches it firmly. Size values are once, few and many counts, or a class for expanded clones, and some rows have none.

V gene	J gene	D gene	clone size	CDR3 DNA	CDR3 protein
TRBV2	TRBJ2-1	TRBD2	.	TGTGCCAGCAAGGCTAGCGGGGGGCTATACAATGAGCAGTTCTTC	CASKASGGLYNEQFF
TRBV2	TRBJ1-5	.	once	TGTGCCAGCAGTGACAGGGAGGGAGAGCCCCAGCATTTT	CASSDREGEPQHF
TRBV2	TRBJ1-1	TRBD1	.	TGTGCCAGCACTCAGGGGGCGCGAACTGAAGCTTTCTTT	CASTQGARTEAFF
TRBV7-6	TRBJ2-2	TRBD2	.	TGTGCCAGCAGCCGCAACCAGTTCGGGGGGTCGAACACCGGGGAGCTGTTTTTT	CASSRNQFGGSNTGELFF
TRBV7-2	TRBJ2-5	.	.	TGTGCCAGCAGCTTAACGGGGTTGGTGGGCCAGTACTTC	CASSLTGLVGQYF
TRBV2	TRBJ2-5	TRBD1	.	TGTGCCAGCAGTTTCGGGACAGGGAGGGGAGAGACCCAGTACTTC	CASSFGTGRGETQYF
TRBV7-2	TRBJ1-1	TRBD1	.	TGTGCCAGCAGCTTGGCCGGGACAGGGACTAACACTGAAGCTTTCTTT	CASSLAGTGTNTEAFF
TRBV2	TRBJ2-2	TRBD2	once	TGTGCCAGCCGGCGGCGGGGGGGCACCGGGGAGCTGTTTTTT	CASRRRGGTGELFF
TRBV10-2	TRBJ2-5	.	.	TGCGCCAGCAGGTCGGGAGAGACCCAGTACTTC	CASRSGETQYF
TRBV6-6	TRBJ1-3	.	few	TGTGCCAGCAGTTACTCGGACAGAGGAAACACCATATATTTT	CASSYSDRGNTIYF
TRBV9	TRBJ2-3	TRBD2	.	TGTGCCAGCAGCCCTCGGGGTAGCGGGGCTGGCACAGATACGCAGTATTTT	CASSPRGSGAGTDTQYF
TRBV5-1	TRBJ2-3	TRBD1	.	TGCGCCAGCAGCAAACAGGGGGCTGGGGATACGCAGTATTTT	CASSKQGAGDTQYF
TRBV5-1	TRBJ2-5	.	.	TGCGCCAGCAGCTTGGGCACGCAACCAGGGTCTGGAGAGACCCAGTACTTC	CASSLGTQPGSGETQYF
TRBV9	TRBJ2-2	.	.	TGTGCCAGCAGCGTAGCCCATACGGGCACCGGGGAGCTGTTTTTT	CASSVAHTGTGELFF
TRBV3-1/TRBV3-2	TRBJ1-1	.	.	TGTGCCAGCAGCCAAGGGAGGACTGAAGCTTTCTTT	CASSQGRTEAFF
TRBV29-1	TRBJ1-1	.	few	TGCAGCGTTGATCAGGGGTTGAACACTGAAGCTTTCTTT	CSVDQGLNTEAFF
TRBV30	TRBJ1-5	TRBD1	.	TGTGCCTGGAGTCTCGGACAGGGCAATCAGCCCCAGCATTTT	CAWSLGQGNQPQHF
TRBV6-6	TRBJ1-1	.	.	TGTGCCAGCAGTTACCCTGGACAGAAGACTGAAGCTTTCTTT	CASSYPGQKTEAFF
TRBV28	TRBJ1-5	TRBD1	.	TGTGCCAGCAGTTTCCCAGGGGGCGTGGGTCAGCCCCAGCATTTT	CASSFPGGVGQPQHF
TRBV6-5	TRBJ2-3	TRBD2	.	TGTGCCAGCAGGGCGGGGGGCACAGATACGCAGTATTTT	CASRAGGTDTQYF
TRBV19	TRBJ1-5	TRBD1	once	TGTGCCAGTAGTCGAATCTTTACAGGGGAATCGCAGCCCCAGCATTTT	CASSRIFTGESQPQHF
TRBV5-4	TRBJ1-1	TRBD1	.	TGTGCCAGCAGCCAACAAATCTTACAGGGGGCAAGCACTGAAGCTTTCTTT	CASSQQILQGASTEAFF
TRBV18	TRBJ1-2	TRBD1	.	TGTGCCAGCTCAACGGACAGGGGAAGCTATGGCTACACCTTC	CASSTDRGSYGYTF
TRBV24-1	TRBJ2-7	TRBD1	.	TGTGCCACCAGTGGTACAGGGGCGTCCTACGAGCAGTACTTC	CATSGTGASYEQYF
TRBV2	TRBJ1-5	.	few	TGTGCCAGCAGTGGACTAGGGAACACTCAGCCCCAGCATTTT	CASSGLGNTQPQHF
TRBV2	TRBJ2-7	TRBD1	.	TGTGCCAGCAGTCGGGACAGGGGCGAGCAGTACTTC	CASSRDRGEQYF
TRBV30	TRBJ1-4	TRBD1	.	TGTGCCTGGAGCCTTTTTCCGGGACAGACTAATGAAAAACTGTTTTTT	CAWSLFPGQTNEKLFF
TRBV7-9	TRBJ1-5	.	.	TGTGCCAGCAGCTTTGAGTATCAGCCCCAGCATTTT	CASSFEYQPQHF
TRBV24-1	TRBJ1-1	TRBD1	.	TGTGCCACCCAGGGACAGGGGATGACTGAAGCTTTCTTT	CATQGQGMTEAFF
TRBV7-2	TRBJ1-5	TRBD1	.	TGTGCCAGCAGCTTGACAGGGTTCAATCAGCCCCAGCATTTT	CASSLTGFNQPQHF
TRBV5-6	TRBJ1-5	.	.	TGTGCCAACGGGACACCCAGCAATCAGCCCCAGCATTTT	CANGTPSNQPQHF
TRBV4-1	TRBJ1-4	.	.	TGCGCCAGCAGCTTCGACAGGCTGGGGGAAAAACTGTTTTTT	CASSFDRLGEKLFF
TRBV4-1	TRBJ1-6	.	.	TGCGCCAGCAGCCAACTTACCACGAGCTCCTATAATTCACCCCTCCACTTT	CASSQLTTSSYNSPLHF
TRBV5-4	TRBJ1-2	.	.	TGTGCCAGCAGCTTTAGCGGGCTCTTGGAAGGTGGCTACACCTTC	CASSFSGLLEGGYTF
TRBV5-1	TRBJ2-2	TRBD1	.	TGCGCCAGCAGCCCGACAGGGGAGTCGAACACCGGGGAGCTGTTTTTT	CASSPTGESNTGELFF
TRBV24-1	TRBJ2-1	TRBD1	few	TGTGCCACCAGTGATTTCCGGGACAGGGGGCAAACGAGCTCCTACAATGAGCAGTTCTTC	CATSDFRDRGQTSSYNEQFF
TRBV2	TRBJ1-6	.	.	TGTGCCAGCAGTGAGACTCTCTATAATTCACCCCTCCACTTT	CASSETLYNSPLHF
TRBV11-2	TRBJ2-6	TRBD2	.	TGTGCCAGCAGCCATCGACTAGCGGGGTTCTCTGGGGCCAACGTCCTGACTTTC	CASSHRLAGFSGANVLTF
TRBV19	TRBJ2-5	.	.	TGTGCCAGTAGTTTATTGGGGCCCCAAGAGACCCAGTACTTC	CASSLLGPQETQYF
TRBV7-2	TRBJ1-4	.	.	TGTGCCAGCAGCTTAGCTGGGCTTCCTAATGAAAAACTGTTTTTT	CASSLAGLPNEKLFF
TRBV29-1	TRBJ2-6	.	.	TGCAGCGTTGGGGTCCGGCAGGCGGGCTCTGGGGCCAACGTCCTGACTTTC	CSVGVRQAGSGANVLTF
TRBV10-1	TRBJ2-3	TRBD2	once	TGCGCCAGCAGCGTGACTAGCGGGAAGCCCGATACGCAGTATTTT	CASSVTSGKPDTQYF
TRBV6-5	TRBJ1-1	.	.	TGTGCCAGCCGTCCAACAACAGGGAAAGCTGAAGCTTTCTTT	CASRPTTGKAEAFF
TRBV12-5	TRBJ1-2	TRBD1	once	TGTGCTAGTGGTTTGGGACAGGGTATGGGAAACTATGGCTACACCTTC	CASGLGQGMGNYGYTF
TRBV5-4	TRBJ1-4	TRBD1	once	TGTGCCAGCAGCAAGGGGGCTGCTAATGAAAAACTGTTTTTT	CASSKGAANEKLFF
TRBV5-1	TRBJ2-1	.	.	TGCGCCAGCAGCTTGGGAGGACTGGGCCCCTATGAGCAGTTCTTC	CASSLGGLGPYEQFF
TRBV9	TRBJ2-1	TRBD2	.	TGTGCCAGCAGCGTAACGGCTAGCGGGGGAGAGCAGTTCTTC	CASSVTASGGEQFF
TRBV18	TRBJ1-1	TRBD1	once	TGTGCCAGCTCACCAAGGGTACAGGGGGCTGAAACTGAAGCTTTCTTT	CASSPRVQGAETEAFF
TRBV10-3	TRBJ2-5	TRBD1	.	TGTGCCATCAGTGACAGGGGGCGCGGAGAGACCCAGTACTTC	CAISDRGRGETQYF
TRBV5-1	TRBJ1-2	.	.	TGCGCCAGCAGCTCCGGACAAGGCTATGGCTACACCTTC	CASSSGQGYGYTF
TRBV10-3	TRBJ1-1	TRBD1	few	TGTGCCATCAAATCGGGACAGGGGAACACTGAAGCTTTCTTT	CAIKSGQGNTEAFF
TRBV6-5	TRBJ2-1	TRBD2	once	TGTGCCAGCAGTACTAGCGGGGTATACAATGAGCAGTTCTTC	CASSTSGVYNEQFF